These 10 T cell receptor beta chains originate from one sample sequenced in a study of cytotoxic CD8 clonotypes in ibrutinib-treated CLL. Sequencing used immunoSEQ multiplex PCR; TCRdb keeps in-frame clones, though not all of them. This repertoire shows approximately 2,500 clones, roughly four fifths found once; its top ten account for roughly 25%. This sample comprised PBMCs, obtained before ibrutinib treatment. The receptors derive from a human donor with chronic lymphocytic leukemia.

J is TRBJ2-7 and V is TRBV4-2; 11 nucleotides match TRBD2. V lost 4 bases to trimming and J lost 2 bases; unmatched junction nucleotides: 7. This CDR3 spans 16 amino acids. Germline V lookup: CDR1 LGHNA, CDR2 YNFKEQ. The CDR3 spells CASSPRGTSGTYEQYF. In nucleotides, the CDR3 is TGTGCCAGCAGCCCGCGGGGGACTAGCGGAACCTACGAGCAGTACTTC.

This chain joins TRBV4-2 and TRBJ1-1; no clear D. CDR1 and CDR2 (germline): LGHNA, YNFKEQ. This CDR3 contains 16 residues. V dropped 4 bases and J dropped 5 bases, with 20 bases sitting between them. CDR3 nucleotide sequence: TGTGCCAGCAGCCGAGACTCGACCCAGGACGGTACTGAAGCTTTCTTT. Its translation is CASSRDSTQDGTEAFF.

The chain links TRBV7-9 to TRBJ2-2, with TRBD1 matching 7 bases. Germline trimming cut 4 bases from V and 2 bases from J; bases unmatched to any gene: 4. CDR1 SEHNR and CDR2 FQNEAQ come from the germline V gene (reference sequence). CDR3 length equals 15 residues. DNA for the CDR3: TGTGCCAGCAGCTCCGGGACAGCAAACACCGGGGAGCTGTTTTTT. Translation: CASSSGTANTGELFF. The complete variable domain, with remaining parts taken from reference TRBV7-9 and TRBJ2-2, reads DTGVSQNPRHKITKRGQNVTFRCDPISEHNRLYWYRQTLGQGPEFLTYFQNEAQLEKSRLLSDRFSAERPKGSFSTLEIQRTEQGDSAMYLCASSSGTANTGELFFGEGSRLTVL.

This chain connects TRBV27 to TRBJ2-7, with no clear D. CDR1 MNHEY and CDR2 SMNVEV come from the germline V gene (reference sequence). Trimming removed 3 bases at V and 0 bases at J, with 6 bases between. The CDR3 has 13 amino acids. The CDR3 is CASSFAGSYEQYF. CDR3 in DNA: TGTGCCAGCAGTTTCGCTGGCTCCTACGAGCAGTACTTC.

V is TRBV25-1 and J is TRBJ1-6, with D possibly TRBD1 on 6 matching bases. The CDR3 spans 16 residues. The V and J ends lost 2 bases and 9 bases respectively, with 17 bases between them. Germline V gene sequence: CDR1 MGHDK, CDR2 SYGVNS. CDR3 loop: CASSEPPHRVGSPLHF. The CDR3 DNA reads TGTGCCAGCAGTGAACCCCCCCACAGGGTTGGTTCACCCCTCCACTTT.

This clone has just one count. The chain joins TRBV27 to TRBJ2-1; TRBD1 is a possible D gene (6 bases). From germline, CDR1 is MNHEY and CDR2 SMNVEV (reference sequence). Trimming cost V 2 bases and J 8 bases, with 19 bases left between them. The CDR3 is made up of 16 amino acids. The DNA of the CDR3 is TGTGCCAGCAGTTTAACCTACAGGGTCTCGGGCGATGAGCAGTTCTTC. Residues: CASSLTYRVSGDEQFF.

This rearrangement joins TRBV6-6 to TRBJ2-7; D assignment may be TRBD1 or TRBD2 (6 bases each). V lost 7 bases and J lost 4, with 17 bases in between. CDR1 is MNHNY and CDR2 is SVGAGI in the germline V gene (reference sequence). This CDR3 has 14 residues. CDR3: CASIAAGGRYEQYF. CDR3 bases: TGTGCCAGCATCGCGGCTGGGGGGCGGTACGAGCAGTACTTC.

This clone was seen a few times. The genes are TRBV9 and TRBJ2-2, with D possibly matching TRBD2 (6 bases). Germline lookup yields CDR1 SGDLS and CDR2 YYNGEE. The ends were cut back, 4 bases at V and 1 base at J, with 14 bases in the middle. The CDR3 contains 16 residues. The CDR3: CASSPVRLENTGELFF. In DNA, the CDR3 is TGTGCCAGCAGCCCTGTTAGACTAGAGAACACCGGGGAGCTGTTTTTT.

In DNA form, the CDR3 reads TGTGCCAGCAGTGAATGGCGGGGCCAAGAGACCCAGTACTTC. Residues: CASSEWRGQETQYF. The V call is TRBV25-1, the J call TRBJ2-5; possibly TRBD2 for D (6 bases). The CDR3 is 14 amino acids. Germline lookup yields CDR1 MGHDK and CDR2 SYGVNS. The germline V and J ends were trimmed by 1 base and 1 base, with 7 bases remaining between them.

The chain carries TRBV6-6 and TRBJ2-7, with D maybe TRBD1 (6 bases). Germline V CDR1 and CDR2: MNHNY, SVGAGI (reference sequence). The CDR3 is 15 amino acids. V shed 5 bases and J shed 5 bases, with 19 bases lying between them. For the CDR3, the DNA is TGTGCCAGCAGTCTGGGGCCAGGGGCTCCCCACGAGCAGTACTTC. This sequence encodes CASSLGPGAPHEQYF.